This entry lists 3 T cell receptor beta chains sequenced from one sample in a study of identical twins. One entry per CDR3 protein results from TCRdb running MiXCR on the 5' RACE reads. The data hold over 600,000 distinct CDR3 sequences, with 20% to 25% observed a single time. These data are also associated with another study on T cells expressing NK-cell markers.

Sequencing used PBMCs. These receptors came from a woman aged 18 to 35 in good health.

V and J are TRBV12-3 or TRBV12-4 and TRBJ1-2; tentatively, D is TRBD1 (6 bases). V lost 7 bases, J lost 4 bases, and 19 bases lay in between. The CDR3 is 15 amino acids. The CDR3 DNA follows: TGTGCCAGCACCCTACGAGACAGGAGTGGCTATGGCTACACCTTC. It translates to CASTLRDRSGYGYTF.

This clonotype was recorded a few times. This rearrangement joins TRBV7-2 to TRBJ2-1; no firm D call. Between the trimmed V and J ends, which lost 5 bases and 3 bases, there was a span of 14 bases. The length of the CDR3 is 15 residues. Germline V CDR1 and CDR2: SGHTA, FQGNSA. DNA for the CDR3: TGTGCCAGCAGCAATCGTCGTCCTGACTACAATGAGCAGTTCTTC. It yields the protein CASSNRRPDYNEQFF.

The V gene is TRBV12-3 or TRBV12-4, the J gene TRBJ2-2; D might be TRBD1 (5 bases). The V and J ends lost 5 bases and 3 bases respectively, with 16 bases between them. The CDR3 has 16 amino acids. CDR3 bases: TGTGCCAGCAGTGCACTCAGGGCTGGCGACACCGGGGAGCTGTTTTTT. Translation gives CASSALRAGDTGELFF.